This T cell receptor beta chain appears in the sequencing data of a study of T cell changes during pregnancy in multiple sclerosis. V was cut by 8 bases and J by 4 bases, with 12 bases left in between. Per germline, CDR1 SGHTA and CDR2 FQGNSA. The CDR3 runs 13 residues. TCRdb's copy holds only in-frame clones and misses some; the assay was immunoSEQ multiplex PCR. The data contain 65,000 to 95,000 clones, approximately 90% of them seen just once; the ten biggest clones take up under 2.5%. This clone was seen a few times. The chain combines TRBV7-2 with TRBJ1-5; D ambiguous. The sample in question was peripheral blood, obtained before pregnancy. This clonotype originated in a female donor with multiple sclerosis, enrolled in a pregnancy study. Here the CDR3 DNA reads TGTGCCAGCCAACTCAACTTTAATCAGCCCCAGCATTTT. This gives the protein CASQLNFNQPQHF.